This T cell receptor (beta chain) derives from a study of glioma-infiltrating T cells. Germline V CDR1 and CDR2: DFQATT, SNEGSKA (reference sequence). The V end lost 5 bases, the J end lost 5 bases, and 9 bases lay between the germline ends. The CDR3 extends over 12 amino acids. At least ten counts were recorded for this clonotype. Amplification of TCR alpha and beta CDR3 regions from RNA used iRepertoire nested multiplex PCR. TCRdb reprocessed the multiplex PCR reads with MiXCR, giving one entry per CDR3 protein. In the table there are over 100,000 distinct CDR3 sequences, 25% of which are singletons.

The chain recombines TRBV20-1 with TRBJ1-4; the D is unclear. The source material was glioma tissue, nonneoplastic brain tissue, or PBMCs (not recorded which). This sequence was found in a human donor with low-grade glioma or glioblastoma, undergoing nonglioma brain surgery, or in good health (not recorded which). In nucleotides, the CDR3 is TGCAGTGCTTCCCCGGGGAATGAAAAACTGTTTTTT. As protein: CSASPGNEKLFF.